This TCR beta chain stems from a study of CD8 T cells in ankylosing spondylitis (dated by TCRdb to between 2016 and 2019). Background for the entire study: The study profiled T cell receptor beta repertoires in healthy donors and ankylosing spondylitis patients to find disease-linked TCR variants. In total, the full study cohort was made up of roughly 100 healthy donors and more than 20 ankylosing spondylitis patients. Peripheral blood was sampled, and synovial fluid was also collected from ankylosing spondylitis patients.

In its sample, this clonotype was seen a few times. Its antigen is unknown. Base qualities are not at hand, and no much larger clone is one base apart. Sequencing was performed on an Illumina HiSeq 2500. Quantitative 5'-RACE with molecular barcodes was the method used to prepare the TCR beta libraries. In the authors' own workflow: To identify disease-linked TCR variants, a new computational method was used, one built on a probabilistic model of VDJ rearrangement. TCRdb reanalyzed the raw reads on its own, using fastp at Q25 for trimming and MiXCR for clone calling, and kept in-frame beta chains. When rows share a CDR3 protein, they turn into one entry using the most common DNA and genes. The V and J calls here are based on TCRdb, not the publication. The sample table holds roughly 130,000 distinct CDR3 sequences, of which 7% to 10% were seen once. The ten biggest clones cover less than 7.5% of the sample.

Overall results and qualifications from the work: Some of the motif variants had been reported before in the synovial fluid and blood of reactive arthritis patients, a finding that suggests common disease-initiation mechanisms. A CD8+ phenotype was shown by the disease-linked clones, which were found at relatively low frequencies in peripheral blood. Blood from ankylosing spondylitis patients appeared to be characterized by a TCR beta motif composed of under 10 highly homologous amino acid variants. The disease-linked clones were reported to be significantly enriched in matched synovial fluid samples from ankylosing spondylitis patients.

Synovial fluid samples were paired with blood samples taken from the same ankylosing spondylitis patients. The junction carries 15 bases between V and J, which are trimmed by 2 bases and 3 bases respectively. The germline V gene yields SGDLS for CDR1 and YYNGEE for CDR2. The CDR3 spans 16 residues, from the cysteine through the phenylalanine. CDR3 DNA only is kept here, 48 bases in frame from base 1. The rearrangement combines TRBV9 with TRBJ2-4; there is no confident call for the D gene. The sequenced sample was synovial fluid, either unsorted or a sorted T cell fraction (not recorded which). The source of this sequence is a male donor with ankylosing spondylitis. In nucleotides, the sequence is TGTGCCAGCAGCGTCGAGTCTCATGTAGGCAAAAACATTCAGTACTTC. The resulting protein is CASSVESHVGKNIQYF.